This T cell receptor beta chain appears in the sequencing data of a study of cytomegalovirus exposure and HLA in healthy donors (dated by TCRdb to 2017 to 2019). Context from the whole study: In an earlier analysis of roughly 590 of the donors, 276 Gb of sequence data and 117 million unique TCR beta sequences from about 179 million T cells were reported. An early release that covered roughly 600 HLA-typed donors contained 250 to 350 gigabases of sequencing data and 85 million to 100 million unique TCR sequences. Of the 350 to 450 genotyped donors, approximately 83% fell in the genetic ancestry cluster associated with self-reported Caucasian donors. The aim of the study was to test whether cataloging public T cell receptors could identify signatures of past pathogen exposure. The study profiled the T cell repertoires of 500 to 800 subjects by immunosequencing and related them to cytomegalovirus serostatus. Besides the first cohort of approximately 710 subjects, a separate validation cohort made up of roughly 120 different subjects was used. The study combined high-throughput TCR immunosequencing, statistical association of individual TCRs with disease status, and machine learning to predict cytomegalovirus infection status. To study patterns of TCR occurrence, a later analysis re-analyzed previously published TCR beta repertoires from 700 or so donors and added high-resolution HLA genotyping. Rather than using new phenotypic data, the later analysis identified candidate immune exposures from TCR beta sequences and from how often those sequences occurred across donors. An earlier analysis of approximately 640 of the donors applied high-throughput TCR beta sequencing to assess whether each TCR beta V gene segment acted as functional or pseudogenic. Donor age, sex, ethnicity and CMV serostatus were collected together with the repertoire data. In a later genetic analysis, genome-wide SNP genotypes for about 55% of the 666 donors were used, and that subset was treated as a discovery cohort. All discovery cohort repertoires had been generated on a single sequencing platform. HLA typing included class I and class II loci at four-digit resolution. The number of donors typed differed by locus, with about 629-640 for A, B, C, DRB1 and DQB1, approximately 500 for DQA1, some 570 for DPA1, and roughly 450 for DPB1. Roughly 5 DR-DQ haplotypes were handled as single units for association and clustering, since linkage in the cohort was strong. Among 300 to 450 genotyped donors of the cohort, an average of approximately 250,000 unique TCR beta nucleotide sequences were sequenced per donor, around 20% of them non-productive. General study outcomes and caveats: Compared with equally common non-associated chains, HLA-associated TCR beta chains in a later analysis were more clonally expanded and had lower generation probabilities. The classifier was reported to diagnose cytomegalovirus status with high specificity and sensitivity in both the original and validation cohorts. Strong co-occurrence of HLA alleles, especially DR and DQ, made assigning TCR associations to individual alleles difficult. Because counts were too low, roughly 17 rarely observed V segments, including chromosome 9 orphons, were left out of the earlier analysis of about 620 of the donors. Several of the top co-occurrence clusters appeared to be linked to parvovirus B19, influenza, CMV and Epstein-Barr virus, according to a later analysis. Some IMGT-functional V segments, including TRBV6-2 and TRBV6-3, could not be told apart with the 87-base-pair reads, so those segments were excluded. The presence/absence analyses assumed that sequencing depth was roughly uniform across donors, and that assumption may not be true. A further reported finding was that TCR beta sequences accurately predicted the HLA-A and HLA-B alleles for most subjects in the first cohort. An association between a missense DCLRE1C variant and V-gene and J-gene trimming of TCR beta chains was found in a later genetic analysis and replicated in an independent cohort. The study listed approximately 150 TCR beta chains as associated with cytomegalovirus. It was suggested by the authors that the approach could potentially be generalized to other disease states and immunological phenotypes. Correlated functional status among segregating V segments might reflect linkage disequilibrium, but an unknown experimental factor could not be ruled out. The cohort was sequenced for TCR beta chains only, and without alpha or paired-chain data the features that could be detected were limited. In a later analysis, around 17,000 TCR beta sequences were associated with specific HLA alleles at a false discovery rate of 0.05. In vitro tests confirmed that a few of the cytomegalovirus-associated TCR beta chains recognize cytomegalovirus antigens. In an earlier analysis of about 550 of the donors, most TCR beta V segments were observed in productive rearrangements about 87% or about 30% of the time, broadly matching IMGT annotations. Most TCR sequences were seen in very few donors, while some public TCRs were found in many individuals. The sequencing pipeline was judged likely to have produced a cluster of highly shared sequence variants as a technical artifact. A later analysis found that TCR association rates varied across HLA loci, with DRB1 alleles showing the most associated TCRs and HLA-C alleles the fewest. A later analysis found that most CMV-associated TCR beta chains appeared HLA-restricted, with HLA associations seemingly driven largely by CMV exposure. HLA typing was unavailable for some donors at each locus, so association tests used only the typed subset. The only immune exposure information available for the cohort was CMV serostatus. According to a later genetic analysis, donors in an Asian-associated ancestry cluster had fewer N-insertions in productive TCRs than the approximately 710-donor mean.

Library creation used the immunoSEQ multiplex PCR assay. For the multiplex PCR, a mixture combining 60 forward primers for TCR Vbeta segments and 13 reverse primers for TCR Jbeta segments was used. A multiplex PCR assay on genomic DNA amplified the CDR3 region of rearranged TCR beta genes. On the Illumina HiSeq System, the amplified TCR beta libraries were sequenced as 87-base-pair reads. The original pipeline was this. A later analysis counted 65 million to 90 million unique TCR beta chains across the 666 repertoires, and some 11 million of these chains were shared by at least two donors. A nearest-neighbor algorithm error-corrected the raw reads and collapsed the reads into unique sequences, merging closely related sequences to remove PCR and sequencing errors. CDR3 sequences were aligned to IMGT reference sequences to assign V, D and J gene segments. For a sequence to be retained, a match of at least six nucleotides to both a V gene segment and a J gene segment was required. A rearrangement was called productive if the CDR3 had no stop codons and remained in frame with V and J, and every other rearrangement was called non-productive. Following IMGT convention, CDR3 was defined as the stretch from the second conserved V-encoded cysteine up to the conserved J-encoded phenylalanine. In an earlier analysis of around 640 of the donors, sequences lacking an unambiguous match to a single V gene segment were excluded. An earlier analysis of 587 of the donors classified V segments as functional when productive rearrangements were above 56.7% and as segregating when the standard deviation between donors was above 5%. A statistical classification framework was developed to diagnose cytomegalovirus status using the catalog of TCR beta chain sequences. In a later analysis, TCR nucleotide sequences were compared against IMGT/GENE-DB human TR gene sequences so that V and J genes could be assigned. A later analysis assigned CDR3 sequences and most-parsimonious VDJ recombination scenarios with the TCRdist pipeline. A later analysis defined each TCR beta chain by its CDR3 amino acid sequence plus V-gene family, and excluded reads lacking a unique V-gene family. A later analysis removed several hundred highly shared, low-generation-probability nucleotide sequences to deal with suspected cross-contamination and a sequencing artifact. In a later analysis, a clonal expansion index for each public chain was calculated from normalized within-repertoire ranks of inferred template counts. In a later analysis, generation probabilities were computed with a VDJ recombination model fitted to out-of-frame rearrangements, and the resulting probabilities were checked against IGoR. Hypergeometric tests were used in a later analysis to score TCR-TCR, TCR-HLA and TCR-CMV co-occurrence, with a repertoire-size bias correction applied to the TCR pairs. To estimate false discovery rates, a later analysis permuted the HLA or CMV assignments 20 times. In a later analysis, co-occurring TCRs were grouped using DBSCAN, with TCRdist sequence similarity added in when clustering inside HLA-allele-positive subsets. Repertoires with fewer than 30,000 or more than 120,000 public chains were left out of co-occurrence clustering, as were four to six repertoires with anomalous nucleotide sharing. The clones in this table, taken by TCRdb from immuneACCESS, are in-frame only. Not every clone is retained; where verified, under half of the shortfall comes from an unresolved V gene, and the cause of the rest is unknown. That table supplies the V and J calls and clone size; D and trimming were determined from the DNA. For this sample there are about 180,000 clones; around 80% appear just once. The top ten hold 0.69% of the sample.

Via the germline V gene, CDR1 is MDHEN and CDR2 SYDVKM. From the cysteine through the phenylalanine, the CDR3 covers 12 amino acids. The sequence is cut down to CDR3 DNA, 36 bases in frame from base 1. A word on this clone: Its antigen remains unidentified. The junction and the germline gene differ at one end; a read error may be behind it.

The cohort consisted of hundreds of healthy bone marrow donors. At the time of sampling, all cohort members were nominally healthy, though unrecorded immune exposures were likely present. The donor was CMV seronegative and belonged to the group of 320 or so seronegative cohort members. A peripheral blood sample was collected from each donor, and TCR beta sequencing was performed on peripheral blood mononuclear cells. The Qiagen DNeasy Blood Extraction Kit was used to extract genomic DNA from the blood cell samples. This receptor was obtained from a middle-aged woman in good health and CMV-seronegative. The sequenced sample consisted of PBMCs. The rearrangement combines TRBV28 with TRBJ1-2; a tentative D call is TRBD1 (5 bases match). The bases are TGTGCCAGCAGTTTATCGGTCGCGGGGCTGGTCTTC. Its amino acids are CASSLSVAGLVF.